Below are 17 T cell receptor beta chains sequenced from a single sample in a study of OX40 agonist ivuxolimab in advanced cancers. Sequencing used immunoSEQ multiplex PCR; TCRdb keeps in-frame clones, though not all of them. This sample yields roughly 72,000 clones, of which roughly 87% are seen a single time; over 9.5% belongs to the top ten. This specimen consisted of CD4+ or CD8+ T cells sorted from blood, obtained in a trial of the OX40 agonist ivuxolimab. The receptors here all came from an adult with an advanced solid tumor such as melanoma, head and neck, liver or kidney cancer.

J is TRBJ2-2 and V is TRBV9; 8 bases are shared with TRBD2. Losses at the gene ends were 3 bases for V and 0 bases for J; bases not matched to a gene: 4. CDR3 size: 16 residues. The germline CDR1 and CDR2 sequences are SGDLS and YYNGEE. CDR3 DNA sequence: TGTGCCAGCAGCGCCCAGGGACTAGCGAACACCGGGGAGCTGTTTTTT. Amino acids: CASSAQGLANTGELFF. Together with reference TRBV9 and TRBJ2-2, the CDR3 gives the full variable domain: DSGVTQTPKHLITATGQRVTLRCSPRSGDLSVYWYQQSLDQGLQFLIQYYNGEERAKGNILERFSAQQFPDLHSELNLSSLELGDSALYFCASSAQGLANTGELFFGEGSRLTVL.

This clone was picked up one time. The chain carries TRBV6-6 and TRBJ1-1; the D gene is possibly TRBD1 (6 bases). Germline lookup yields CDR1 MNHNY and CDR2 SVGAGI (reference sequence). The CDR3 covers 13 residues. Trimming removed 6 bases from V and 3 bases from J, with 11 bases in between. The CDR3 sequence is CASRDTGYTEAFF. The CDR3 DNA is TGTGCCAGCAGAGACACAGGGTACACTGAAGCTTTCTTT.

The chain is built from TRBV29-1 and TRBJ2-7; a weak D match, TRBD2 (5 bases). The V and J ends lost 3 bases and 4 bases respectively, with 10 bases between them. The CDR3 has 12 residues. The germline CDR1 and CDR2 sequences are SQVTM and ANQGSEA. CDR3: CSVEDLKYEQYF. DNA for the CDR3: TGCAGCGTTGAGGACTTGAAGTACGAGCAGTACTTC.

This clone was seen more than once but under ten times. The rearrangement joins TRBV19 to TRBJ2-5, with D maybe TRBD1 (6 bases). This CDR3 contains 16 residues. CDR1 is LNHDA and CDR2 is SQIVND in the germline V gene (reference sequence). The ends were cut back, 2 bases at V and 5 bases at J, with 18 bases in the middle. This chain's CDR3 is CASSITTGMGQETQYF. The CDR3, as DNA: TGTGCCAGTAGTATAACCACAGGGATGGGGCAGGAGACCCAGTACTTC.

The CDR3, as DNA: TGCGCCAGCAGCGGACTAGCGGGAAGAGCCGGGGAGCTGTTTTTT. Translated, it gives CASSGLAGRAGELFF. The chain links TRBV5-1 to TRBJ2-2; 12 nucleotides agree with TRBD2. The CDR3 length is 15 residues. Germline assignment: CDR1 SGHRS and CDR2 YFSETQ. V shed 4 bases and J 6 bases; nucleotides not matched to a gene: 4.

This clone has just a few counts. This CDR3 is CASRYRGPGDTEAFF. DNA for the CDR3: TGTGCCAGCAGGTACAGGGGCCCAGGTGACACTGAAGCTTTCTTT. The chain has TRBV21-1 and TRBJ1-1; the D call of TRBD1 is as the table states it, not checked on the DNA. TRBV21-1 is an annotated pseudogene. This CDR3 is 15 amino acids long.

The chain joins TRBV5-5 to TRBJ2-6, with D tentatively TRBD2 (5 bases). V lost 4 bases and J 0 bases, leaving 5 bases between the germline ends. CDR1 SGHKS and CDR2 YYEKEE come from the germline V gene (reference sequence). The CDR3 contains 14 residues. The CDR3 bases are TGTGCCAGCAGCCGGGACTCTGGGGCCAACGTCCTGACTTTC. Its translation is CASSRDSGANVLTF.

V usage is TRBV19 and J usage is TRBJ1-2; TRBD1 matches at 10 bases. V dropped 4 bases and J dropped 9; count of bases not matched to a gene: 5. The germline V gene encodes CDR1 LNHDA and CDR2 SQIVND (reference sequence). CDR3 length equals 13 residues. The CDR3 region has the DNA TGTGCCAGTAGTACTGGGACAGGGGTGCGCTACACCTTC. Translated: CASSTGTGVRYTF.

In this sample, this clone turned up a few times. The chain uses TRBV15 and TRBJ1-2, with unresolved D. The CDR3 sequence is 14 residues long. Trimming shortened V by 1 base and J by 3 bases, and 9 bases separated the two germline ends. Germline lookup yields CDR1 LNHNV and CDR2 YYDKDF (reference sequence). CDR3 amino acids: CATSRGGADYGYTF. The CDR3 DNA reads TGTGCCACCAGCAGAGGCGGTGCTGACTATGGCTACACCTTC.

The V and J genes are TRBV27 and TRBJ2-7; 12 bases match TRBD1. Per the germline V gene, CDR1 is MNHEY and CDR2 is SMNVEV (reference sequence). With V trimmed by 0 bases and J by 4 bases, 4 bases remained unmatched. The CDR3 spans 16 residues. The CDR3 reads CASSLSGTGGRYEQYF. In DNA, the CDR3 is TGTGCCAGCAGTTTATCGGGGACAGGGGGCCGGTACGAGCAGTACTTC.

V usage is TRBV18 and J usage is TRBJ2-5; D not resolved. This CDR3 is built from 14 residues. V gave up 3 bases and J gave up 4 bases, with 12 bases separating them. Per germline, CDR1 KGHSH and CDR2 LQKENI. The DNA for the CDR3 is TGTGCCAGCTCACCGGGGTACAGCCGAGAGACCCAGTACTTC. Translated, it gives CASSPGYSRETQYF.

This clone was seen a single time. The rearrangement joins TRBV6-5 to TRBJ1-5, with a tentative D call TRBD1 (6 bases). Germline CDR1 and CDR2: MNHEY and SVGAGI. The ends were cut back, 6 bases at V and 1 base at J, with 13 bases in the middle. The CDR3 length is 15 residues. The CDR3 nucleotides are TGTGCCAGCAGAGAACAGGGAACGAGCAATCAGCCCCAGCATTTT. This sequence encodes CASREQGTSNQPQHF.

V usage is TRBV6-6 and J usage is TRBJ2-1; D is undetermined. CDR1 MNHNY and CDR2 SVGAGI come from the germline V gene (reference sequence). Trimming pared 7 bases from V and 6 bases from J, leaving 10 bases between. The CDR3 contains 12 residues. CDR3 nucleotide sequence: TGTGCCAGCACTCTAGACGGCAATGAGCAGTTCTTC. Its protein product is CASTLDGNEQFF.

The chain is built from TRBV11-2 and TRBJ2-2; possibly TRBD1 for D (6 bases). The CDR3 extends over 15 amino acids. V shed 2 bases and J shed 5 bases, with 12 bases lying between them. The V gene's germline CDR1 is SGHAT and CDR2 FQNNGV. The CDR3 reads CASSLPFTGTGELFF. CDR3 DNA: TGTGCCAGCAGCTTACCTTTCACAGGGACCGGGGAGCTGTTTTTT. The full variable domain, rest sourced from reference TRBV11-2 and TRBJ2-2, is EAGVAQSPRYKIIEKRQSVAFWCNPISGHATLYWYQQILGQGPKLLIQFQNNGVVDDSQLPKDRFSAERLKGVDSTLKIQPAKLEDSAVYLCASSLPFTGTGELFFGEGSRLTVL.

This clone has just one count. The chain uses TRBV28 and TRBJ1-2, with D perhaps TRBD1 (5 bases). V was pared by 1 base and J by 6 bases, with 9 bases between. The CDR3 loop spans 13 amino acids. Germline V gene sequence: CDR1 MDHEN, CDR2 SYDVKM. As DNA, the CDR3 is TGTGCCAGCAGTTTATTACAGGAGGATGGCTACACCTTC. Translation gives CASSLLQEDGYTF.

This chain connects TRBV4-2 to TRBJ1-1; 7 positions match TRBD1. This CDR3 contains 15 residues. Looked up from germline, CDR1 is LGHNA and CDR2 is YNFKEQ. V trimming: 0 bases; J trimming: 1 base; junction bases outside the gene matches: 2. Here the CDR3 DNA reads TGTGCCAGCAGCCAAGAGACAGGGTGGAACACTGAAGCTTTCTTT. This translates into CASSQETGWNTEAFF.

Only one count was recorded for this clone. V gene TRBV19 combines with J gene TRBJ2-3; D might be TRBD2 (6 bases). The germline V gene has CDR1 LNHDA and CDR2 SQIVND (reference sequence). V was trimmed by 5 bases and J by 4 bases, leaving 13 bases between them. The CDR3 runs 14 residues. For the CDR3, the DNA is TGTGCCAGTAGTTTCACTAGCCCCCCAGATACGCAGTATTTT. The encoded protein is CASSFTSPPDTQYF.